This TCR beta chain was recorded in a study of blood T cell repertoires in COVID-19 (dated by TCRdb to 2020 to 2022). Turning to the overall study: The collaborator samples originated in the United States, Italy and Spain and spanned the acute and convalescent phases of COVID-19. The material from the prospective study consisted of cDNA or gDNA derived from T cells, B-cell-depleted T cells, or PBMCs. The samples were drawn from the first 160 participants of the ongoing ImmuneRACE study and from over a thousand subjects provided by 6 global collaborators. A freely available public database, intended as a resource for researchers studying the immune response to SARS-CoV-2, is where the repertoires were released. Deeply sampled blood TCRbeta repertoires from subjects exposed to, actively infected with, or recovered from COVID-19 were included in the dataset. Nearly every sample came with metadata listing a de-identified subject ID, COVID-19 status, age in years and sex. Where available, HLA class I and class II types were taken from metadata supplied by the sample provider and were not determined by assay-based typing. Study-wide conclusions, independent of this receptor: The quantity of clinical and demographic metadata differed by source and by participant and was supplied without curation.

This clone occurred a few times. This receptor's antigen is unknown. Base qualities were left out, and no much larger clone turns up one base away. Collaborating institutions collected whole blood in K2EDTA tubes following their own protocols. For TCRbeta analysis, collaborators shipped samples as frozen whole blood, isolated PBMCs, or DNA extracted from either of those sample types. TCRbeta CDR3 regions were amplified from genomic DNA using the immunoSEQ Assay, a bias-controlled multiplex PCR. The original pipeline was this. The number of nucleated cells in each sample was estimated by amplification of reference gene primers within the assay. Sequence reads were collapsed and filtered to measure the absolute abundance of every unique TCRbeta CDR3 rearrangement. Productive Simpson clonality was computed per sample as the square root of Simpson's diversity index over productive rearrangements. TCRdb carries this immuneACCESS record with in-frame sequences only. Its versions omit some clonotypes, under half of them owing to an unresolved V gene in the studies checked, with the rest unexplained. From that table come the V and J calls and clone size; the DNA was used to work out D and trimming. The sample table records about 150,000 clones; around 80% of these occur just once. 12% to 15% of the sample belongs to the ten largest clones.

The CDR3 has 20 amino acids, counting the end cysteine and phenylalanine. The sequence is cut down to CDR3 DNA, 60 bases in frame from base 1. As encoded in the germline V gene (reference sequence), CDR1 is GTSNPN while CDR2 is SVGIG. V is pruned by 1 base and J by 4 bases, leaving 19 bases of the junction without a gene match. Sequencing was done on a sample of peripheral blood. The chain is made from TRBV30 and TRBJ2-5; TRBD2 aligns with 12 central bases. The source of this sequence is a human donor with acute or convalescent COVID-19. The donor label of this sample is uncertain. The CDR3 protein is CAWSGTTSGGLGQSRETQYF. In nucleotides, the sequence is TGTGCCTGGAGTGGCACGACTAGCGGGGGCCTGGGTCAGAGTCGAGAGACCCAGTACTTC. Supplemented by the reference TRBV30 and TRBJ2-5 proteins around the CDR3, the complete variable domain is SQTIHQWPATLVQPVGSPLSLECTVEGTSNPNLYWYRQAAGRGLQLLFYSVGIGQISSEVPQNLSASRPQDRQFILSSKKLLLSDSGFYLCAWSGTTSGGLGQSRETQYFGPGTRLLVL.